This passage covers 10 T cell receptor beta chains from one sample sequenced in a study of T cells after yellow fever vaccination. TCRdb processed the 5' RACE reads anew with MiXCR; each CDR3 protein has one entry. The table has around 120,000 distinct CDR3 sequences, about 15% seen once. This material consisted of CD8+ T cells sorted from PBMCs, taken 5 days after the yellow fever booster vaccination. Receptors originate from a man younger than 35 who received the YFV17D yellow fever vaccine.

The sample holds a few counts of this clonotype. The chain employs TRBV29-1 and TRBJ2-1; D is perhaps TRBD1 (6 bases). V was clipped by 6 bases and J by 0 bases, with 15 bases between them. Per the germline V gene, CDR1 is SQVTM and CDR2 is ANQGSEA. The CDR3 extends over 15 amino acids. The CDR3 reads CSVHGTLSSYNEQFF. CDR3 in DNA: TGCAGCGTCCATGGGACATTGAGCTCCTACAATGAGCAGTTCTTC.

For the CDR3, the DNA is TGCGCCAGCAGCCAAGATCCACGGAACAGGGAAGTAGCTGAAGCTTTCTTT. It encodes CASSQDPRNREVAEAFF. V and J are TRBV4-3 and TRBJ1-1, with a possible D match to TRBD1 (6 bases). CDR3 length: 17 amino acids. V lost 0 bases and J 6 bases, leaving 20 bases between the germline ends. Germline V CDR1 and CDR2: LGHNA, YSLEER.

The CDR3 nucleotides read TGCAGTGCTGGGGCGGGGGGCACAGATACGCAGTATTTT. Its translation is CSAGAGGTDTQYF. The genes are TRBV20-1 and TRBJ2-3; 7 nucleotides match TRBD2. CDR1 is DFQATT, CDR2 SNEGSKA, per germline (reference sequence). The CDR3 sequence is 13 residues long. The trim removed 5 bases at V and 1 base at J, leaving 3 bases unmatched.

In its sample, this clonotype was seen a few times. The chain couples TRBV5-1 to TRBJ2-6; a weak D match, TRBD2 (5 bases). The CDR3 has 15 residues. With 9 bases removed from V and 2 bases from J, the gap between germline ends came to 15 bases. Germline V gene data show CDR1 as SGHRS and CDR2 as YFSETQ. The CDR3 here is CATRGLGAGANVLTF. The DNA of the CDR3 is TGCGCCACCCGCGGGCTTGGGGCTGGGGCCAACGTCCTGACTTTC.

The table lists this clonotype with a few counts. The chain combines TRBV27 with TRBJ2-2; D is perhaps TRBD1 (6 bases). Trimming took off 4 bases at V and 4 bases at J, with 16 bases between the two ends. CDR1 and CDR2 (germline): MNHEY, SMNVEV (reference sequence). This CDR3 is built from 16 residues. The CDR3: CASSSGVQGFTGELFF. The CDR3 DNA sequence: TGTGCCAGCAGTTCAGGGGTCCAGGGGTTCACCGGGGAGCTGTTTTTT.

This clonotype was counted a single time. CDR3 protein: CASSMPRDTSSYEQYV. Here the CDR3 DNA reads TGTGCCAGCAGCATGCCGAGGGACACAAGCTCCTACGAGCAGTACGTC. The chain carries TRBV21-1 and TRBJ2-7; the D call of TRBD1 is as the table states it, not checked on the DNA. TRBV21-1 counts as a pseudogene. The CDR3 sequence is 16 residues long.

The chain is built from TRBV21-1 and TRBJ1-5; the listed D gene, TRBD1, was not tested against the DNA. TRBV21-1 is a recognized pseudogene. There are 15 residues in the CDR3. The CDR3 sequence: CASSKFIQANQPQHF. The DNA for the CDR3 is TGTGCCAGCAGCAAGTTCATACAGGCCAATCAGCCCCAGCATTTT.

The chain couples TRBV13 to TRBJ2-7; D is perhaps TRBD2 (6 bases). CDR1 is PRHDT and CDR2 is FYEKMQ in the germline V gene (reference sequence). This CDR3 contains 13 residues. CDR3 bases: TGTGCCAGCAGCCCGGGGGACTCCGACGAGCAGTACGTC. Protein product: CASSPGDSDEQYV.

Only a few counts were recorded for this clonotype. The rearrangement uses TRBV12-3 or TRBV12-4 and TRBJ1-3; D remains ambiguous. V was pared by 3 bases and J by 0 bases, with 9 bases between. The length of the CDR3 is 15 residues. This CDR3 reads CASSFVRSSGNTIYF. The DNA of the CDR3 is TGTGCCAGCAGTTTTGTGCGGAGCTCTGGAAACACCATATATTTT.

In its sample, this clonotype was seen many times. The chain joins TRBV4-1 to TRBJ2-7, with TRBD2 matching over 8 bases. The V segment lost 4 bases and the J segment 6 bases; nucleotides outside the gene matches: 8. Germline CDR1 is MGHRA and CDR2 is YSYEKL. The length of the CDR3 is 14 residues. This CDR3 is CASSPTGGGSEQYV. The CDR3 DNA follows: TGCGCCAGCAGCCCGACGGGCGGGGGGAGCGAGCAGTACGTC.